This record concerns one T cell receptor beta chain sequence. CDR3 size: 14 residues. V lost 7 bases and J 4 bases, leaving 17 bases between the germline ends. The germline V gene encodes CDR1 SNHLY and CDR2 FYNNEI. The data were obtained in a study of blood T cell repertoires in COVID-19. The overall study: Samples taken during acute and convalescent COVID-19 were collected in the United States, Italy and Spain. Sample material is recorded as cDNA or gDNA derived from T cells, B-cell-depleted T cells, or PBMCs.

Per the original methods: Researchers report that nucleated cell counts were estimated from reference gene primer amplification. The protocol was immunoSEQ multiplex PCR, while the TCRdb copy is restricted to in-frame clones and leaves out a portion. V and J calls and clone size follow that table, whereas D and trimming were derived from the DNA. There are fewer than 200,000 clones in the sample; more than 75% occur only once, and roughly 5.5% lies in the top ten. Sequencing used peripheral blood. The TCR sequence derives from a man aged 35-49 years with active or convalescent COVID-19. The gene calls are TRBV2 and TRBJ2-7; possibly TRBD2 for D (6 bases). CDR3 sequence reads: CASIGRRLGYEQYF. CDR3 bases: TGTGCCAGCATTGGTAGGAGACTAGGGTACGAGCAGTACTTC.